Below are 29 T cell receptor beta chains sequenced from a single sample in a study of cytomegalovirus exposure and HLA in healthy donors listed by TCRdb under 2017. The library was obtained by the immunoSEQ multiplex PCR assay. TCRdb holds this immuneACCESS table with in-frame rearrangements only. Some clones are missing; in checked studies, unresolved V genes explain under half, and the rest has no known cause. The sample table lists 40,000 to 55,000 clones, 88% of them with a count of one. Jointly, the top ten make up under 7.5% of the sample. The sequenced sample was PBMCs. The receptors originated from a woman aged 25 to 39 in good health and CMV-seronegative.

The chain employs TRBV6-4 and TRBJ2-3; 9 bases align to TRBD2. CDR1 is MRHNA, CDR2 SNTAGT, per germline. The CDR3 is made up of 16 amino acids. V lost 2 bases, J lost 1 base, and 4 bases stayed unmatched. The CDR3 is CASSDGSGRGTDTQYF. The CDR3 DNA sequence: TGTGCCAGCAGTGACGGTAGCGGGAGAGGCACAGATACGCAGTATTTT.

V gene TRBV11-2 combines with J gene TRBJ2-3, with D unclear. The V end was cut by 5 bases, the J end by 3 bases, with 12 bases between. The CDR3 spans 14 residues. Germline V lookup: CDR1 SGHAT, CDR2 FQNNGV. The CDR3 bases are TGTGCCAGCAGCCCCCGACTGCGGACAGATACGCAGTATTTT. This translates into CASSPRLRTDTQYF.

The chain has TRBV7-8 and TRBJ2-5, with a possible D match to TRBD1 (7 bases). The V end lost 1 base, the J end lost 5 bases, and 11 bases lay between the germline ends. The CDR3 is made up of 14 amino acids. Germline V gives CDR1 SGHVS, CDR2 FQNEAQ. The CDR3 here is CASSLVPGGETQYF. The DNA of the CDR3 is TGTGCCAGCAGCTTAGTTCCAGGGGGGGAGACCCAGTACTTC.

For the CDR3, the DNA is TGCGCCAGCAGCTTGGTTTCAGATAATGAAAAACTGTTTTTT. It codes for CASSLVSDNEKLFF. The chain links TRBV5-1 to TRBJ1-4; D remains ambiguous. In germline, CDR1 is SGHRS, CDR2 YFSETQ. The V end was cut by 0 bases, the J end by 4 bases, with 7 bases between. The CDR3 totals 14 residues.

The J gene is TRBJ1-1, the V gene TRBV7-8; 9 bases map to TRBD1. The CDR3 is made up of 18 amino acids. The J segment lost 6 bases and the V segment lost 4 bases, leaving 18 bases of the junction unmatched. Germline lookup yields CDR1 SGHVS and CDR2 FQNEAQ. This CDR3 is CASSSQRGTGKGLPEAFF. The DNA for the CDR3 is TGTGCCAGCAGCTCGCAACGGGGGACAGGGAAGGGGCTCCCTGAAGCTTTCTTT.

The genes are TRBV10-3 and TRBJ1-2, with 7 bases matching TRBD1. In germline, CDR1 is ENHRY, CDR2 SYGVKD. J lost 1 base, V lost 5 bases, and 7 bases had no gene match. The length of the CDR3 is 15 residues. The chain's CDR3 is CAISPPGQSNYGYTF. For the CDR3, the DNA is TGTGCCATCAGTCCGCCGGGACAGAGTAACTATGGCTACACCTTC.

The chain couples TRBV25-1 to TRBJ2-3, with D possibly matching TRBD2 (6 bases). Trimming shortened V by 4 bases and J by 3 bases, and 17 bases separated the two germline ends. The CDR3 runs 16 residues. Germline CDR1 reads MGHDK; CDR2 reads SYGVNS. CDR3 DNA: TGTGCCAGCAGTGCAAAGGAGGCTCTAGCGACAGATACGCAGTATTTT. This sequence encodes CASSAKEALATDTQYF.

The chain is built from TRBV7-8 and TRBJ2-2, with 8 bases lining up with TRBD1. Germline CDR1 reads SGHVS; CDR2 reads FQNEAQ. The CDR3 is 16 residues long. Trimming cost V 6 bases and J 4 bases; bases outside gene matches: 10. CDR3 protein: CASRPRQGRGTGELFF. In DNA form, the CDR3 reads TGTGCCAGCAGACCTCGACAGGGGAGAGGCACCGGGGAGCTGTTTTTT. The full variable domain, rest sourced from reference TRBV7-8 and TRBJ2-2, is GAGVSQSPRYKVAKRGQDVALRCDPISGHVSLFWYQQALGQGPEFLTYFQNEAQLDKSGLPSDRFFAERPEGSVSTLKIQRTQQEDSAVYLCASRPRQGRGTGELFFGEGSRLTVL.

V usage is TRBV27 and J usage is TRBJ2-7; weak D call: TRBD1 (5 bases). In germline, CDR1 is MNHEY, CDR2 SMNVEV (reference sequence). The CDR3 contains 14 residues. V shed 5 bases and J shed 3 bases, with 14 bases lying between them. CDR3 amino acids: CASSKSPGFYEQYF. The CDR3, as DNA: TGTGCCAGCAGTAAGTCTCCAGGGTTCTACGAGCAGTACTTC.

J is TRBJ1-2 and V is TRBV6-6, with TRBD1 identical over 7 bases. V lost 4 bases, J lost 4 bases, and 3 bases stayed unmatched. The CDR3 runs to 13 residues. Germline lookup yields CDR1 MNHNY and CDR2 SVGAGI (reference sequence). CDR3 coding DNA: TGTGCCAGCAGTTCTACAGGGGTCTATGGCTACACCTTC. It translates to CASSSTGVYGYTF.

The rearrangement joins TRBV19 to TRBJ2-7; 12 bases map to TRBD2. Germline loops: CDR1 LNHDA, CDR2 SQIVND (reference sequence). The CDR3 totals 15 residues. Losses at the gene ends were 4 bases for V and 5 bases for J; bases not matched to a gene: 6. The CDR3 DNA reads TGTGCCAGTAGTACTAGCGGGAGGGCCTACGACGAGCAGTACTTC. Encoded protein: CASSTSGRAYDEQYF.

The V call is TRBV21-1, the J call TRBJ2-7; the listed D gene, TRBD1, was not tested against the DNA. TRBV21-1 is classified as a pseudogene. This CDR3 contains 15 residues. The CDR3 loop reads CASSKGGQLYYEQYF. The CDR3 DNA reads TGTGCCAGCAGCAAAGGGGGACAGCTGTACTACGAGCAGTACTTC.

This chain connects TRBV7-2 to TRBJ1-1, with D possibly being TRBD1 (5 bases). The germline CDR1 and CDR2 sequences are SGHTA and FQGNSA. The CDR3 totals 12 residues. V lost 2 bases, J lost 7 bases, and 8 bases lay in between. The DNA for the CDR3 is TGTGCCAGCAGCTTATCTAGGGGTGAAGCTTTCTTT. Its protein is CASSLSRGEAFF.

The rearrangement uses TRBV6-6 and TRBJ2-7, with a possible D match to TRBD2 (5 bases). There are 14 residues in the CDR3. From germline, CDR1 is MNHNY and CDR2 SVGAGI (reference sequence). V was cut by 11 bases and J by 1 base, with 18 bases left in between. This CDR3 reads CAARELARSYEQYF. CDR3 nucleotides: TGTGCCGCCAGAGAATTAGCGAGATCCTACGAGCAGTACTTC.

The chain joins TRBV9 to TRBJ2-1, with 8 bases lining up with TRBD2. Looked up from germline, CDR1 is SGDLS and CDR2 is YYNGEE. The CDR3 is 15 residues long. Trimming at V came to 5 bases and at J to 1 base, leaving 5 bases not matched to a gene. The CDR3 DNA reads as TGTGCCAGCAGTAGCGGGATATGGTCCTACAATGAGCAGTTCTTC. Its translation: CASSSGIWSYNEQFF.

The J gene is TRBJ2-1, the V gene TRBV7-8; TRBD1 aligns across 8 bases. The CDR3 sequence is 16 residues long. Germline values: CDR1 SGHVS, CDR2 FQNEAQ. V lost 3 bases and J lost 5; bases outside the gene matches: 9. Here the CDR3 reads CASSLGQAKRNNEQFF. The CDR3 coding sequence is TGTGCCAGCAGCTTGGGACAGGCCAAGCGCAACAATGAGCAGTTCTTC. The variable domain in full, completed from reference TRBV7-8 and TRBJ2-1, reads GAGVSQSPRYKVAKRGQDVALRCDPISGHVSLFWYQQALGQGPEFLTYFQNEAQLDKSGLPSDRFFAERPEGSVSTLKIQRTQQEDSAVYLCASSLGQAKRNNEQFFGPGTRLTVL.

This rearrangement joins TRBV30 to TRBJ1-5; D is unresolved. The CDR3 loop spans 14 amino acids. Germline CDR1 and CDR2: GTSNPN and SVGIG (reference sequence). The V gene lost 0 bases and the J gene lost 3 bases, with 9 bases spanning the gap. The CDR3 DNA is TGTGCCTGGAGTGTACAAGTTTTCAATCAGCCCCAGCATTTT. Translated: CAWSVQVFNQPQHF.

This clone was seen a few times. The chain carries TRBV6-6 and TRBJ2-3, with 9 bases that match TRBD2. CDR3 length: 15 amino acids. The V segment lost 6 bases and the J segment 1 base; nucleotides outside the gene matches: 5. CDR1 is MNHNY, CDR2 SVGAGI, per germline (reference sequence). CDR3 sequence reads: CASRSWTSGTDTQYF. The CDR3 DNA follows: TGTGCCAGCAGGTCCTGGACTAGCGGCACAGATACGCAGTATTTT.

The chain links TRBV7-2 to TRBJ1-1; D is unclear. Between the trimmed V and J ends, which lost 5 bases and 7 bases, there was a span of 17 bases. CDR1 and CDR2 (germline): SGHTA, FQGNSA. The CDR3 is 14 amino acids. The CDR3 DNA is TGTGCCAGCAGCCCAGAGACGGCCGGGAGTGAAGCTTTCTTT. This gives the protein CASSPETAGSEAFF.

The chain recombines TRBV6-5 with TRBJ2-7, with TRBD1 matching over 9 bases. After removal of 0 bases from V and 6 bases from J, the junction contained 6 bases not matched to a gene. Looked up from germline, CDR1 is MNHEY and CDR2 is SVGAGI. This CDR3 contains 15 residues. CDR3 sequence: CASSYSNRGQVEQYF. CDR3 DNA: TGTGCCAGCAGTTACTCTAACAGGGGGCAAGTCGAGCAGTACTTC.

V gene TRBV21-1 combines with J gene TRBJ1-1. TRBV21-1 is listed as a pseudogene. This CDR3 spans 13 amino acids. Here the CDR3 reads CASSKSVNTEAFF. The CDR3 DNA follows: TGTGCCAGCAGCAAGTCGGTGAACACTGAAGCTTTCTTT.

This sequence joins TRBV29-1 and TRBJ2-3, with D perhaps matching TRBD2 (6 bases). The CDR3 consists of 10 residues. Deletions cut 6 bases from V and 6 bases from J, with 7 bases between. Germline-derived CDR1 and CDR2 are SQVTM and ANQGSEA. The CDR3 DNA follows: TGCAGCGTCCGGGAGGATACGCAGTATTTT. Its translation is CSVREDTQYF.

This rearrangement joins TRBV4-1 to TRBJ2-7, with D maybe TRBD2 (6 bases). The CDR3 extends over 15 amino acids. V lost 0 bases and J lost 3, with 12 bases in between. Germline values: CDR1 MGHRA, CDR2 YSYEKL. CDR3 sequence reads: CASSQDGAGIYEQYF. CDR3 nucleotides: TGCGCCAGCAGCCAAGATGGGGCGGGAATCTACGAGCAGTACTTC.

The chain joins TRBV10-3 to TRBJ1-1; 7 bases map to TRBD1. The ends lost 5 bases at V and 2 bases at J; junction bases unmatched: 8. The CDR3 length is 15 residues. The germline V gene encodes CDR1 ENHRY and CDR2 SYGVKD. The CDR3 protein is CAISSTQGVNTEAFF. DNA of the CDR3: TGTGCCATCAGTTCAACCCAGGGGGTCAACACTGAAGCTTTCTTT.

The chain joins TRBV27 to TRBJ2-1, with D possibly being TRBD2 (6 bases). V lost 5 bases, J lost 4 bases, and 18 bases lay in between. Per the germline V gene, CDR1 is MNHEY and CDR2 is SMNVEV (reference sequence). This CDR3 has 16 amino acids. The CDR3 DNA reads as TGTGCCAGCAGTCCCGTGGGTAGCGGTATATACAATGAGCAGTTCTTC. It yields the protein CASSPVGSGIYNEQFF.

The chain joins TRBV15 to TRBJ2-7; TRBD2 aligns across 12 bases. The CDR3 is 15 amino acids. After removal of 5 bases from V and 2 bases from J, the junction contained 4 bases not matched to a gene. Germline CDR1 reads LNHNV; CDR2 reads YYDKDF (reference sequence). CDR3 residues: CATSARTSGTYEQYF. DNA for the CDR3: TGTGCCACCAGCGCCCGGACTAGCGGGACCTACGAGCAGTACTTC. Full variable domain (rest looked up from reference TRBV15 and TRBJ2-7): DAMVIQNPRYQVTQFGKPVTLSCSQTLNHNVMYWYQQKSSQAPKLLFHYYDKDFNNEADTPDNFQSRRPNTSFCFLDIRSPGLGDTAMYLCATSARTSGTYEQYFGPGTRLTVT.

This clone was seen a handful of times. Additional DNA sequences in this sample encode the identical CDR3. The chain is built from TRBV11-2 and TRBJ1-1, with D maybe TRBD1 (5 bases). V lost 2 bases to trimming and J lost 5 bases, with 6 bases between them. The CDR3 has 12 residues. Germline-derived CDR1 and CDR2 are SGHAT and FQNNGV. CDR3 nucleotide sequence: TGTGCCAGCAGCTTACGGGGGACTGAAGCTTTCTTT. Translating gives CASSLRGTEAFF. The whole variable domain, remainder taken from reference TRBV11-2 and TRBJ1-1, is EAGVAQSPRYKIIEKRQSVAFWCNPISGHATLYWYQQILGQGPKLLIQFQNNGVVDDSQLPKDRFSAERLKGVDSTLKIQPAKLEDSAVYLCASSLRGTEAFFGQGTRLTVV.

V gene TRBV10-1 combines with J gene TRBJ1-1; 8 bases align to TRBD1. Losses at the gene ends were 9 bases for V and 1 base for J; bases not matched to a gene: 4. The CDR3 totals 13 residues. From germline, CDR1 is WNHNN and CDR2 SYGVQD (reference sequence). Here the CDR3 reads CASMGQENTEAFF. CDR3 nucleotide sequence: TGCGCCAGTATGGGACAGGAGAACACTGAAGCTTTCTTT.

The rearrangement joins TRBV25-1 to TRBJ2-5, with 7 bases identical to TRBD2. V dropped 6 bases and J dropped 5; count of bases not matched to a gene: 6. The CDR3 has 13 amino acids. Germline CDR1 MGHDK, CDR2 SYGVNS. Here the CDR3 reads CASRTTSQETQYF. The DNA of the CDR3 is TGTGCCAGCAGGACGACTAGCCAGGAGACCCAGTACTTC.